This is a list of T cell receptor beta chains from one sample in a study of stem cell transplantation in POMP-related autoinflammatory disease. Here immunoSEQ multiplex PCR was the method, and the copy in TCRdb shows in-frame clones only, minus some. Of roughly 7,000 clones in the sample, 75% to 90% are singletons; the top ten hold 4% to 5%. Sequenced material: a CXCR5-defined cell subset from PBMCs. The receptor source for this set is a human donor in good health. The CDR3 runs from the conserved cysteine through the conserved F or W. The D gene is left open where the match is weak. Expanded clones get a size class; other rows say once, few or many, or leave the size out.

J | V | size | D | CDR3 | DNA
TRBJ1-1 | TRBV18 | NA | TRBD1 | CASSPGGTGGLNTEAFF | TGTGCCAGCTCACCAGGAGGGACAGGGGGTCTGAACACTGAAGCTTTCTTT
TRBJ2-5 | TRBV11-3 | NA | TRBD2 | CASSSDGTSGQTQYF | TGTGCCAGCAGCTCCGACGGGACTAGCGGACAGACCCAGTACTTC
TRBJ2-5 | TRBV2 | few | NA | CASKDTRLFQETQYF | TGTGCCAGCAAGGACACAAGGCTCTTCCAAGAGACCCAGTACTTC
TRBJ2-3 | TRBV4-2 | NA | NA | CASSPRAWGGLPDTQYF | TGTGCCAGCAGCCCACGGGCTTGGGGGGGCCTTCCAGATACGCAGTATTTT
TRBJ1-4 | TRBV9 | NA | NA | CASSPLGPGEKLFF | TGTGCCAGCAGCCCCCTGGGGCCCGGTGAAAAACTGTTTTTT
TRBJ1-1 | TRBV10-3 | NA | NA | CAISYMQDTEAFF | TGTGCCATCAGTTATATGCAGGACACTGAAGCTTTCTTT
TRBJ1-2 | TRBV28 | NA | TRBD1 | CASLKGTGGGYTF | TGTGCCAGCCTTAAGGGGACAGGGGGGGGCTACACCTTC
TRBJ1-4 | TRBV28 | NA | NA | CASSLHGGEEKLFF | TGTGCCAGCAGTTTACACGGGGGGGAGGAAAAACTGTTTTTT
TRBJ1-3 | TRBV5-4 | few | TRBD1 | CASSLGQGKLSGNTIYF | TGTGCCAGCAGCCTGGGACAGGGGAAATTATCTGGAAACACCATATATTTT
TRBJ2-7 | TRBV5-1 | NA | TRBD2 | CASSLAFSGGPYEQYF | TGCGCCAGCAGCTTGGCCTTTAGCGGGGGTCCCTACGAGCAGTACTTC
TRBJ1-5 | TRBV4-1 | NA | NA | CASSQVRNQPQHF | TGCGCCAGCAGCCAAGTCCGCAATCAGCCCCAGCATTTT
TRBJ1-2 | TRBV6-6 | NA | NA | CASSHPRDGYTF | TGTGCCAGCAGCCACCCGCGGGATGGCTACACCTTC
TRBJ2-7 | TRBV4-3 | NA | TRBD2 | CASSQDSGGDSYEQYF | TGCGCCAGCAGCCAAGATTCGGGAGGGGACTCCTACGAGCAGTACTTC
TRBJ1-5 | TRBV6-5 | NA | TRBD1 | CASRRDRGHNQPQHF | TGTGCCAGCAGGAGAGACAGGGGGCACAATCAGCCCCAGCATTTT
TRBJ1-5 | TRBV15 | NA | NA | CATSRVTNFNQPQHF | TGTGCCACCAGCAGAGTGACCAACTTCAATCAGCCCCAGCATTTT
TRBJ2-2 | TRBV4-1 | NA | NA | CASSQGGSPNTGELFF | TGCGCCAGCAGCCAAGGTGGCAGCCCAAACACCGGGGAGCTGTTTTTT
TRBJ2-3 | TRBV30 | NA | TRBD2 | CAWSSGGGIADTQYF | TGTGCCTGGAGTTCCGGGGGGGGCATAGCAGATACGCAGTATTTT
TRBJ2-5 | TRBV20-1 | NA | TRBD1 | CSAMDRGTQYF | TGCAGTGCTATGGACAGGGGGACCCAGTACTTC
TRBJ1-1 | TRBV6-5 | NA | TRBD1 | CASSHPDRGAEAFF | TGTGCCAGCAGTCACCCCGACAGGGGGGCTGAAGCTTTCTTT
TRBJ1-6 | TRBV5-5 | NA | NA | CASSLRGSSYNSPLHF | TGTGCCAGCAGCTTGAGGGGTAGCTCCTATAATTCACCCCTCCACTTT
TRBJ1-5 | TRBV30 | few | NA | CAWRSGVNQPQHF | TGTGCCTGGAGGTCGGGAGTCAATCAGCCCCAGCATTTT
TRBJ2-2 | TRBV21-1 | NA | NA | CASPNWKRGGTGELFF | TGTGCCAGCCCCAACTGGAAGCGGGGGGGCACCGGGGAGCTGTTTTTT
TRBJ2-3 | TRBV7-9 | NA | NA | CASNHGGLVDTQYF | TGTGCCAGCAACCACGGGGGTTTAGTAGATACGCAGTATTTT
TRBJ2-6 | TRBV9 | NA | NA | CASSATGFGANVLTF | TGTGCCAGCAGCGCTACAGGGTTCGGGGCCAACGTCCTGACTTTC
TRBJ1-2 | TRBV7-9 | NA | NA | CASSLNVVYYGYTF | TGTGCCAGCAGCTTAAATGTGGTCTACTATGGCTACACCTTC
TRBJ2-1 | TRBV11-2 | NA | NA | CASSLDLQGRGGEQFF | TGTGCCAGCAGCTTAGATCTGCAGGGGCGGGGTGGTGAGCAGTTCTTC
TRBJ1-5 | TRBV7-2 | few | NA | CASSLGRGGNQPQHF | TGTGCCAGCAGCTTAGGCAGGGGCGGCAATCAGCCCCAGCATTTT
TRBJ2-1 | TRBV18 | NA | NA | CASSPSTVSYNEQFF | TGTGCCAGCTCACCTTCGACAGTCTCCTACAATGAGCAGTTCTTC
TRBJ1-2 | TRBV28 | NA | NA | CASSLLGGVRGYTF | TGTGCCAGCAGTTTATTAGGGGGGGTGCGGGGCTACACCTTC
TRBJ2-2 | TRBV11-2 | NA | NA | CASRRNQGNGELFF | TGTGCCAGCCGCCGGAATCAAGGGAACGGGGAGCTGTTTTTT
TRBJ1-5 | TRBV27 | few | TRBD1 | CASSRRQGPNQPQHF | TGTGCCAGCAGCCGCCGACAGGGCCCCAATCAGCCCCAGCATTTT
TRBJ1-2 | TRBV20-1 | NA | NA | CSARVGDGYTF | TGCAGTGCTAGAGTCGGAGATGGCTACACCTTC
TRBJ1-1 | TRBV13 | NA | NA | CASSHRTGWGTEAFF | TGTGCCAGCAGCCACCGGACGGGCTGGGGCACTGAAGCTTTCTTT
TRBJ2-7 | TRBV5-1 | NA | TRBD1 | CASSAGTGLYEQYF | TGCGCCAGCAGCGCCGGGACAGGGTTATACGAGCAGTACTTC
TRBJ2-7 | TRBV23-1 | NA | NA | CASSHNSHEQYF | TGCGCCAGCAGTCACAACAGCCACGAGCAGTACTTC
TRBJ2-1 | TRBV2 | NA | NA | CASSENRAGIGEQFF | TGTGCCAGCAGTGAAAACCGAGCGGGCATCGGCGAGCAGTTCTTC
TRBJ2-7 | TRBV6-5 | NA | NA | CASMGTPPYEQYF | TGTGCCAGCATGGGGACTCCTCCCTACGAGCAGTACTTC
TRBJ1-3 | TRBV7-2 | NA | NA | CASSLGGVGNTIYF | TGTGCCAGCAGCTTAGGAGGGGTTGGAAACACCATATATTTT
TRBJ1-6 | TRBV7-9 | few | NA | CASRLGGSPLHF | TGTGCCAGCAGATTAGGCGGGTCACCCCTCCACTTT
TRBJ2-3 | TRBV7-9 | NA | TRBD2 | CASRTSGGGDTQYF | TGTGCCAGCAGAACTAGCGGGGGAGGAGATACGCAGTATTTT
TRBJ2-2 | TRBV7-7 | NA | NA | CASSLYRIGGELFF | TGTGCCAGCAGCTTATACAGGATCGGCGGGGAGCTGTTTTTT
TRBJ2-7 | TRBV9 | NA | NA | CASSVGAGPTDEQYF | TGTGCCAGCAGCGTAGGGGCAGGGCCAACGGACGAGCAGTACTTC
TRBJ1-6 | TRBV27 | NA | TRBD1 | CASSLETGLYSPLHF | TGTGCCAGCAGTTTAGAGACAGGGCTGTATTCACCCCTCCACTTT
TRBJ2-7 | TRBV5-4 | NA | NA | CASSPPMSYEQYF | TGTGCCAGCAGCCCTCCCATGAGCTACGAGCAGTACTTC
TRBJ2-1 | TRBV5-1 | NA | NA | CASSLVLGSYNEQFF | TGCGCCAGCAGCTTGGTACTAGGGTCCTACAATGAGCAGTTCTTC
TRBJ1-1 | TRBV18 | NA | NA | CASSPLGSGGAYTEAFF | TGTGCCAGCTCACCACTTGGCTCCGGGGGAGCGTACACTGAAGCTTTCTTT
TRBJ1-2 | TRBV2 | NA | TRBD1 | CASRLGQGVYGYTF | TGTGCCAGCAGGCTAGGACAGGGGGTCTATGGCTACACCTTC
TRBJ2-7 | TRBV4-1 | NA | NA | CASSQFSRGASYEQYF | TGCGCCAGCAGCCAATTTTCCAGGGGAGCCTCCTACGAGCAGTACTTC
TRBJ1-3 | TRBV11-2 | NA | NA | CASSPRLGDGNTIYF | TGTGCCAGCAGCCCGAGGTTGGGGGACGGAAACACCATATATTTT
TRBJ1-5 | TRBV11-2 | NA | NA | CASSPDWSYSNQPQHF | TGTGCCAGCAGCCCCGACTGGAGCTATAGCAATCAGCCCCAGCATTTT
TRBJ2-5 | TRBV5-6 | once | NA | CASSLPSASVTQYF | TGTGCCAGCAGCCTCCCTAGCGCCTCCGTCACCCAGTACTTC
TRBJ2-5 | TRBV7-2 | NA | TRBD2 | CASSPEGLSLETQYF | TGTGCCAGCAGCCCCGAGGGACTAAGTTTGGAGACCCAGTACTTC
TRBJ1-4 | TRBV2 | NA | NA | CASILRGGTTNEKLFF | TGTGCCAGCATCCTGCGGGGGGGGACAACTAATGAAAAACTGTTTTTT
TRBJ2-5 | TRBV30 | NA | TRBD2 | CAWSGLAGLGETQYF | TGTGCCTGGAGTGGACTAGCGGGGCTTGGGGAGACCCAGTACTTC
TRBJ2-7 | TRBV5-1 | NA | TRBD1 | CASSLTRGNGEQYF | TGCGCCAGCAGCTTGACCAGGGGGAATGGCGAGCAGTACTTC
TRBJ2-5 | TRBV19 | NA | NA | CASSIGSGTPQGTQYF | TGTGCCAGTAGTATAGGATCCGGGACCCCACAGGGGACCCAGTACTTC
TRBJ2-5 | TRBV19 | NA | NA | CASSMIGGKTQYF | TGTGCCAGTAGTATGATTGGAGGGAAGACCCAGTACTTC
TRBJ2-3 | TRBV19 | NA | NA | CASSLPPRADTQYF | TGTGCCAGTAGTTTGCCCCCCAGGGCAGATACGCAGTATTTT
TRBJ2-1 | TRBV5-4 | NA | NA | CASSHDWGRANEQFF | TGTGCCAGCAGCCACGACTGGGGTCGGGCCAATGAGCAGTTCTTC